This is a list of T cell receptor beta chains from one sample in a study of blood T cell repertoires in COVID-19. Clones were read by immunoSEQ multiplex PCR, and TCRdb kept only the in-frame ones, dropping some. The sample lists 93,000 or so clones; more than 85% were seen once. The sample consisted of peripheral blood. The receptors were gathered from a human donor in a cohort sampled during active COVID-19. Each CDR3 is given with its conserved first and last residue. The order of the fields is J gene, D gene, clone size, V gene, CDR3 protein, CDR3 DNA. A D gene is named only where the DNA matches it firmly. Expanded clones get a size class; other rows say once, few or many, or leave the size out.

J: TRBJ2-5
D: TRBD2
size: -
V: TRBV28
CDR3: CASIPPSGGGGIETQYF
DNA: TGTGCCAGCATCCCGCCCTCGGGCGGGGGGGGGATAGAGACCCAGTACTTC

J: TRBJ2-2
D: TRBD1
size: -
V: TRBV5-1
CDR3: CASSAAGGSPGELFF
DNA: TGCGCCAGCAGCGCCGCAGGGGGCAGCCCCGGGGAGCTGTTTTTT

J: TRBJ2-7
D: -
size: -
V: TRBV3-1/TRBV3-2
CDR3: CASSQVGREYEQYF
DNA: TGTGCCAGCAGCCAAGTAGGTCGGGAGTACGAGCAGTACTTC

J: TRBJ2-3
D: TRBD2
size: once
V: TRBV7-3
CDR3: CASSLLAGALDTQYF
DNA: TGTGCCAGCAGCTTACTTGCGGGAGCATTAGATACGCAGTATTTT

J: TRBJ1-2
D: TRBD1
size: -
V: TRBV5-5
CDR3: CASSLGLEGADTF
DNA: TGTGCCAGCAGCTTGGGATTGGAGGGGGCTGACACCTTC

J: TRBJ2-3
D: -
size: -
V: TRBV7-2
CDR3: CASSLGLGTDTQYF
DNA: TGTGCCAGCAGCTTAGGGCTGGGCACAGATACGCAGTATTTT

J: TRBJ1-5
D: -
size: -
V: TRBV28
CDR3: CASRMRRSNQPQHF
DNA: TGTGCCAGCCGGATGAGGCGCAGCAATCAGCCCCAGCATTTT

J: TRBJ1-1
D: TRBD1
size: few
V: TRBV7-8
CDR3: CASSSWDRVNTEAFF
DNA: TGTGCCAGCAGCTCCTGGGACAGGGTGAACACTGAAGCTTTCTTT

J: TRBJ2-5
D: -
size: -
V: TRBV19
CDR3: CASSITPAQETQYF
DNA: TGTGCCAGTAGTATAACGCCTGCGCAAGAGACCCAGTACTTC

J: TRBJ1-1
D: TRBD1
size: -
V: TRBV3-1/TRBV3-2
CDR3: CASSQMTGVGTEAFF
DNA: TGTGCCAGCAGCCAAATGACAGGGGTCGGGACTGAAGCTTTCTTT

J: TRBJ2-6
D: -
size: -
V: TRBV18
CDR3: CASSPGAAGANVLTF
DNA: TGTGCCAGCTCACCGGGGGCGGCCGGGGCCAACGTCCTGACTTTC

J: TRBJ2-7
D: TRBD1
size: once
V: TRBV5-1
CDR3: CASSKGQGLYEQYF
DNA: TGCGCCAGCAGCAAGGGACAGGGATTATACGAGCAGTACTTC

J: TRBJ2-7
D: -
size: -
V: TRBV10-2
CDR3: CASSRAGGSSYEQYF
DNA: TGCGCCAGCTCCCGGGCAGGGGGGTCCTCCTACGAGCAGTACTTC

J: TRBJ2-3
D: TRBD2
size: -
V: TRBV10-3
CDR3: CAISESGGGTDTQYF
DNA: TGTGCCATCAGTGAGTCCGGGGGGGGCACAGATACGCAGTATTTT

J: TRBJ2-7
D: -
size: -
V: TRBV19
CDR3: CASSTDRFTYEQYF
DNA: TGTGCCAGTAGTACCGACAGGTTCACCTACGAGCAGTACTTC

J: TRBJ1-1
D: TRBD1
size: -
V: TRBV28
CDR3: CASSFYLRGQVLNAEAFF
DNA: TGTGCCAGCAGTTTCTATCTTCGGGGACAGGTATTGAACGCTGAAGCTTTCTTT

J: TRBJ2-1
D: TRBD2
size: few
V: TRBV5-1
CDR3: CASSLASSGTSGIYNEQFF
DNA: TGCGCCAGCAGCTTGGCCTCCTCCGGGACTAGCGGAATCTACAATGAGCAGTTCTTC

J: TRBJ1-2
D: TRBD1
size: -
V: TRBV9
CDR3: CASSLTGGDGYTF
DNA: TGTGCCAGCAGCTTGACAGGGGGCGATGGCTACACCTTC

J: TRBJ2-7
D: -
size: -
V: TRBV27
CDR3: CASSLFPQSYEQYF
DNA: TGTGCCAGCAGTTTATTTCCACAATCCTACGAGCAGTACTTC

J: TRBJ1-1
D: -
size: -
V: TRBV7-8
CDR3: CASSLDGGFRNTEAFF
DNA: TGTGCCAGCAGCTTAGACGGGGGGTTCCGGAACACTGAAGCTTTCTTT

J: TRBJ2-7
D: -
size: -
V: TRBV10-3
CDR3: CAIRQGASSGGGEQYF
DNA: TGTGCCATCAGGCAGGGGGCGTCTAGCGGAGGGGGCGAGCAGTACTTC

J: TRBJ2-3
D: TRBD2
size: -
V: TRBV27
CDR3: CASSLYVGGEMDTQYF
DNA: TGTGCCAGCAGTTTATATGTTGGGGGGGAAATGGATACGCAGTATTTT

J: TRBJ1-6
D: TRBD1
size: -
V: TRBV18
CDR3: CASSTRTGGDESPLHF
DNA: TGTGCCAGCTCAACTCGGACAGGGGGAGACGAATCACCCCTCCACTTT

J: TRBJ2-2
D: TRBD1
size: -
V: TRBV7-3
CDR3: CASSLTTGTGGITGELFF
DNA: TGTGCCAGCAGCTTAACTACCGGGACAGGGGGCATAACCGGGGAGCTGTTTTTT

J: TRBJ2-2
D: TRBD1
size: few
V: TRBV5-1
CDR3: CASSVDRAVFTGELFF
DNA: TGCGCCAGCAGCGTCGACAGGGCGGTGTTCACCGGGGAGCTGTTTTTT

J: TRBJ2-5
D: -
size: -
V: TRBV7-9
CDR3: CASSFDGQVRETQYF
DNA: TGTGCCAGCAGCTTCGACGGCCAAGTGAGGGAGACCCAGTACTTC

J: TRBJ2-2
D: TRBD1
size: few
V: TRBV7-9
CDR3: CASSSGQGINTGELFF
DNA: TGTGCCAGCAGCTCGGGACAGGGCATAAACACCGGGGAGCTGTTTTTT

J: TRBJ1-2
D: TRBD1
size: -
V: TRBV28
CDR3: CASRPFRGQNGYTF
DNA: TGTGCCAGCAGGCCTTTTAGGGGGCAAAATGGCTACACCTTC

J: TRBJ2-7
D: -
size: once
V: TRBV5-4
CDR3: CASSTDSYEQYF
DNA: TGTGCCAGCAGCACAGATTCCTACGAGCAGTACTTC

J: TRBJ1-3
D: -
size: -
V: TRBV18
CDR3: CASSPGQSSGNTIYF
DNA: TGTGCCAGCTCACCGGGGCAGTCCTCTGGAAACACCATATATTTT

J: TRBJ1-1
D: -
size: once
V: TRBV19
CDR3: CASSTGTSTEAFF
DNA: TGTGCCAGTAGTACCGGGACTAGCACTGAAGCTTTCTTT

J: TRBJ1-5
D: -
size: few
V: TRBV18
CDR3: CASSEDRNYQPQHF
DNA: TGTGCCAGCTCAGAGGACAGAAATTATCAGCCCCAGCATTTT

J: TRBJ2-6
D: -
size: -
V: TRBV24-1
CDR3: CATSLGQSGANVLTF
DNA: TGTGCCACCAGCCTCGGACAGTCTGGGGCCAACGTCCTGACTTTC

J: TRBJ2-2
D: TRBD2
size: -
V: TRBV9
CDR3: CASSVSPSLAATGELFF
DNA: TGTGCCAGCAGCGTATCCCCGTCTCTAGCGGCCACCGGGGAGCTGTTTTTT

J: TRBJ2-3
D: -
size: -
V: TRBV18
CDR3: CASSPRADSTDTQYF
DNA: TGTGCCAGCTCACCACGAGCGGACAGCACAGATACGCAGTATTTT

J: TRBJ1-4
D: TRBD1
size: -
V: TRBV27
CDR3: CASTRDRGEKLFF
DNA: TGTGCCAGCACCCGGGACAGGGGTGAAAAACTGTTTTTT

J: TRBJ2-2
D: -
size: -
V: TRBV7-3
CDR3: CASSLQGGVTGELFF
DNA: TGTGCCAGCAGCTTACAGGGGGGAGTGACCGGGGAGCTGTTTTTT

J: TRBJ1-3
D: -
size: -
V: TRBV6-1
CDR3: CASSEGGHDSGNTIYF
DNA: TGTGCCAGCAGTGAAGGAGGGCACGACTCTGGAAACACCATATATTTT

J: TRBJ1-6
D: TRBD1
size: few
V: TRBV19
CDR3: CASSPTGTFVPELLPLHF
DNA: TGTGCCAGTAGCCCGACAGGGACATTCGTACCCGAACTTTTGCCCCTCCACTTT

J: TRBJ2-7
D: -
size: -
V: TRBV7-9
CDR3: CASSSSDRPHEQYF
DNA: TGTGCCAGCAGCTCCTCGGACAGACCCCACGAGCAGTACTTC

J: TRBJ2-1
D: -
size: -
V: TRBV28
CDR3: CASSFLLGGGNEQFF
DNA: TGTGCCAGCAGTTTTCTACTAGGGGGGGGAAATGAGCAGTTCTTC

J: TRBJ2-7
D: TRBD1
size: once
V: TRBV25-1
CDR3: CASSTRDSHPSYEQYF
DNA: TGTGCCAGCAGTACCCGGGACAGTCACCCCTCCTACGAGCAGTACTTC

J: TRBJ2-5
D: -
size: -
V: TRBV21-1
CDR3: CASSTVRGQTETQYF
DNA: TGTGCCAGCAGCACGGTGAGGGGACAGACCGAGACCCAGTACTTC

J: TRBJ2-3
D: -
size: -
V: TRBV28
CDR3: CASSSRTVSSDTQYF
DNA: TGTGCCAGCAGTTCCCGGACAGTATCCTCAGATACGCAGTATTTT

J: TRBJ2-3
D: -
size: -
V: TRBV4-1
CDR3: CASSHQESGGVDTQYF
DNA: TGCGCCAGCAGCCACCAGGAGAGCGGAGGGGTAGATACGCAGTATTTT

J: TRBJ1-2
D: TRBD1
size: -
V: TRBV19
CDR3: CASAPRDRVNDGYTF
DNA: TGTGCCAGTGCTCCCCGGGACAGGGTAAATGATGGCTACACCTTC

J: TRBJ1-3
D: -
size: -
V: TRBV12-5
CDR3: CASGLVLSDSPYSGNTIYF
DNA: TGTGCTAGTGGTTTGGTACTCAGTGACAGCCCATATTCTGGAAACACCATATATTTT